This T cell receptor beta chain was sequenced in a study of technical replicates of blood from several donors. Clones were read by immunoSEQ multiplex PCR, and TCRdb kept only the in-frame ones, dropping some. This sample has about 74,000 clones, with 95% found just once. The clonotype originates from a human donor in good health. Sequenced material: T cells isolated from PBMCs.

CDR3 DNA sequence: TGTGCCTGGAGAAGGGAGCGGGCAACCGGGGAGCTGTTTTTT. Protein: CAWRRERATGELFF. The chain couples TRBV30 to TRBJ2-2; D is perhaps TRBD2 (6 bases). Germline-derived CDR1 and CDR2 are GTSNPN and SVGIG (reference sequence). The CDR3 covers 14 residues. V was shortened by 3 bases and J by 5 bases, with 13 bases between the two germline ends. The full variable domain, rest sourced from reference TRBV30 and TRBJ2-2, is SQTIHQWPATLVQPVGSPLSLECTVEGTSNPNLYWYRQAAGRGLQLLFYSVGIGQISSEVPQNLSASRPQDRQFILSSKKLLLSDSGFYLCAWRRERATGELFFGEGSRLTVL.